Listed below are T cell receptor beta chains from one sample, sequenced in a study of shared clonotypes between healthy human individuals. The data were produced by immunoSEQ multiplex PCR, yet TCRdb's version contains in-frame clones alone and is incomplete. In the table there are about 2.2 million clones, 90% to 95% of which are singletons. The specimen was naive CD8+ T cells from PBMCs. The receptors stem from a man younger than 35 in good health. Some clones in this sample may be carry-over from other donors' samples. Each CDR3 is given with its conserved first and last residue. D genes are given only for firm matches. Some rows have no size entry. The others give once, few or many, or a class for an expanded clone.

CSVIPTSGYEQYF	TGCAGCGTTATCCCGACTAGCGGTTACGAGCAGTACTTC	TRBV29-1	TRBD2	-	TRBJ2-7
CASSPTGTSGNEQFF	TGTGCCAGTAGTCCAACCGGGACTAGCGGGAATGAGCAGTTCTTC	TRBV19	TRBD2	-	TRBJ2-1
CASSLLGGRVNEQYF	TGTGCCAGCAGCTTACTTGGCGGGAGGGTAAACGAGCAGTACTTC	TRBV7-6	TRBD2	-	TRBJ2-7
CASSLEFGTLSRIDTF	TGCGCCAGCAGCTTGGAGTTTGGTACTTTATCCAGGATCGACACCTTC	TRBV5-1	-	once	TRBJ1-2
CASSNRANSNQPQHF	TGTGCCAGCAGCAACCGGGCCAATAGCAATCAGCCCCAGCATTTT	TRBV7-2	-	-	TRBJ1-5
CASSQRGRTYEQYF	TGCGCCAGCAGCCAACGAGGGAGGACCTACGAGCAGTACTTC	TRBV4-3	-	-	TRBJ2-7
CASRPVQKGAPLHF	TGCGCCAGCAGGCCTGTCCAGAAGGGGGCACCCCTCCACTTT	TRBV4-1	-	-	TRBJ1-6
CASSSPNQPQHF	TGTGCCAGCAGTTCCCCAAATCAGCCCCAGCATTTT	TRBV27	-	-	TRBJ1-5
CAWSALAGGPYNEQFF	TGTGCCTGGAGTGCCCTAGCGGGAGGTCCCTACAATGAGCAGTTCTTC	TRBV30	TRBD2	-	TRBJ2-1
CASSQGELVAEQYF	TGTGCCAGCAGCCAAGGAGAATTAGTTGCCGAGCAGTACTTC	TRBV4-2	-	-	TRBJ2-7
CSTGGHTDTQYF	TGCAGCACCGGGGGACACACAGATACGCAGTATTTT	TRBV29-1	-	-	TRBJ2-3
CASSLAYTGTTEAFF	TGTGCCAGCAGCTTAGCCTACACAGGGACCACTGAAGCTTTCTTT	TRBV11-2	-	-	TRBJ1-1
CASRGTDNTGELFF	TGTGCCAGTAGGGGGACAGATAACACCGGGGAGCTGTTTTTT	TRBV7-9	TRBD1	-	TRBJ2-2
CAWRVGGELFF	TGTGCCTGGAGGGTAGGCGGGGAGCTGTTTTTT	TRBV30	-	-	TRBJ2-2
CASSNQQVAYNEQFF	TGTGCCAGCAGTAACCAACAAGTAGCCTACAATGAGCAGTTCTTC	TRBV27	-	-	TRBJ2-1
CASSFFRTLNTEAFF	TGTGCCAGCAGTTTTTTTAGGACCTTGAACACTGAAGCTTTCTTT	TRBV27	-	-	TRBJ1-1
CASRSPGQGVLDGYTF	TGTGCCAGCAGGTCACCGGGACAGGGCGTTTTGGATGGCTACACCTTC	TRBV7-2	TRBD1	-	TRBJ1-2
CASSLGTPNSNQPQHF	TGTGCCAGCAGCCTAGGGACACCTAATAGCAATCAGCCCCAGCATTTT	TRBV5-4	-	-	TRBJ1-5
CASGGAGVDNQPQHF	TGTGCCAGCGGGGGGGCCGGGGTCGACAATCAGCCCCAGCATTTT	TRBV6-1	-	few	TRBJ1-5
CAITAEPYEQYF	TGTGCCATCACAGCGGAGCCCTACGAGCAGTACTTC	TRBV6-1	-	-	TRBJ2-7
CASSEAGTYEQYF	TGTGCCAGCAGTGAAGCGGGCACATACGAGCAGTACTTC	TRBV6-1	-	-	TRBJ2-7
CASSDAAQEYF	TGCGCCAGCAGTGATGCGGCCCAGGAGTACTTC	TRBV10-1	-	-	TRBJ2-7
CASSPPLDGHEQYF	TGTGCCAGCAGCCCACCCCTCGACGGACACGAGCAGTACTTC	TRBV7-9	-	-	TRBJ2-7
CATSREGQGLDTQYF	TGTGCCACCAGCAGAGAGGGACAGGGGTTAGATACGCAGTATTTT	TRBV15	TRBD1	-	TRBJ2-3
CAISESGPSYEQYF	TGTGCCATCAGTGAGTCTGGACCCTCCTACGAGCAGTACTTC	TRBV10-3	-	-	TRBJ2-7
CASSPRTSGSYEQYF	TGCGCCAGCAGCCCTAGGACTAGCGGCTCCTACGAGCAGTACTTC	TRBV4-3	TRBD2	-	TRBJ2-7
CASSVGGSGGTEAFF	TGTGCCAGCAGCGTAGGAGGGTCTGGGGGCACTGAAGCTTTCTTT	TRBV9	-	-	TRBJ1-1
CASTHLGTTNTGELFF	TGTGCCAGTACCCACCTTGGGACTACGAACACCGGGGAGCTGTTTTTT	TRBV19	TRBD2	-	TRBJ2-2
CASSLGDRPDEKLFF	TGTGCCAGCAGCTTAGGGGACAGGCCTGATGAAAAACTGTTTTTT	TRBV7-9	TRBD1	-	TRBJ1-4
CASRGGSTEAFF	TGTGCCAGCAGGGGAGGGTCCACTGAAGCTTTCTTT	TRBV7-9	-	few	TRBJ1-1
CASIAGSHNEQFF	TGCGCCAGCATAGCGGGATCCCACAATGAGCAGTTCTTC	TRBV10-2	TRBD2	-	TRBJ2-1
CASSSRQSSFPYEQYF	TGTGCCAGCAGTTCTCGACAGAGTTCCTTCCCCTACGAGCAGTACTTC	TRBV6-5	-	-	TRBJ2-7
CAITEARIPNTEAFF	TGTGCCATCACCGAGGCTCGAATTCCGAACACTGAAGCTTTCTTT	TRBV10-3	-	few	TRBJ1-1